Each of the 32 T cell receptor beta chains below was sequenced from the same sample in a study of cytomegalovirus exposure and HLA in healthy donors. PCR amplification relied on 60 Vbeta primers (plus 13 Jbeta primers). The protocol was immunoSEQ multiplex PCR, while the TCRdb copy is restricted to in-frame clones and leaves out a portion. This sample carries roughly 110,000 clones, roughly 82% of them seen once, and the ten largest clones take approximately 2.5%. Sequenced input: PBMCs. These receptors were obtained from a man aged 25 to 40 in good health and CMV-seropositive.

The chain recombines TRBV19 with TRBJ2-1; D unresolved. CDR3 length equals 13 residues. The germline V gene has CDR1 LNHDA and CDR2 SQIVND (reference sequence). Trimming shortened V by 6 bases and J by 7 bases, and 13 bases separated the two germline ends. The CDR3 DNA follows: TGTGCCAGTAGCCTACTTCGGGTTAATGAGCAGTTCTTC. It is translated as CASSLLRVNEQFF.

The CDR3 nucleotides read TGTGCCAGCAGCCGGGACAGGGTCACAGATACGCAGTATTTT. It codes for CASSRDRVTDTQYF. The chain employs TRBV5-4 and TRBJ2-3, with 9 bases lining up with TRBD1. The CDR3 has 14 residues. In germline, CDR1 is SGHNT, CDR2 YYREEE (reference sequence). J was trimmed by 2 bases and V by 4 bases; bases with no gene match: 2.

This chain connects TRBV28 to TRBJ1-1; D unresolved. This CDR3 contains 16 residues. The V end was cut by 1 base, the J end by 0 bases, with 12 bases between. CDR1 is MDHEN and CDR2 is SYDVKM in the germline V gene. CDR3 region: CASSLLSLRMNTEAFF. CDR3 DNA: TGTGCCAGCAGTTTATTGTCCTTGAGGATGAACACTGAAGCTTTCTTT.

The chain couples TRBV2 to TRBJ2-5, with D possibly matching TRBD2 (6 bases). Looked up from germline, CDR1 is SNHLY and CDR2 is FYNNEI. Trimming stripped 4 bases from V and 5 bases from J, with 17 bases between. There are 15 residues in the CDR3. CDR3 in DNA: TGTGCCAGCAGTGTACGGCGGAGGGTGGAGGAGACCCAGTACTTC. Protein sequence: CASSVRRRVEETQYF.

V and J are TRBV5-4 and TRBJ2-1; 11 positions agree with TRBD2. The V gene end was trimmed by 5 bases and the J gene end by 7 bases; junction bases not matched to a gene: 5. The length of the CDR3 is 14 residues. Germline values: CDR1 SGHNT, CDR2 YYREEE (reference sequence). CDR3 DNA: TGTGCCAGCAGACTAGCGGGGGAAAGAAATGAGCAGTTCTTC. It specifies CASRLAGERNEQFF.

V and J are TRBV7-6 and TRBJ2-5, with D possibly matching TRBD1 (5 bases). Trimming took 3 bases from V and 3 from J, leaving 17 bases between them. CDR3 length: 16 residues. In germline, CDR1 is SGHVS, CDR2 FNYEAQ. CDR3 sequence (DNA): TGTGCCAGCAGCTTCATAACAGGCACACAAAAAGAGACCCAGTACTTC. This gives the protein CASSFITGTQKETQYF.

The chain is built from TRBV19 and TRBJ1-3, with D uncertain. The germline CDR1 and CDR2 sequences are LNHDA and SQIVND (reference sequence). V was clipped by 3 bases and J by 7 bases, with 10 bases between them. CDR3 length: 13 residues. In nucleotides, the CDR3 is TGTGCCAGTAGTATCCCGGGAGGGAACACCATATATTTT. This sequence encodes CASSIPGGNTIYF.

This clone was counted between two and nine times. This chain uses TRBV25-1 with TRBJ1-3; D is uncertain. The CDR3 consists of 15 residues. The germline V and J ends were trimmed by 1 base and 0 bases, with 7 bases remaining between them. CDR1 is MGHDK and CDR2 is SYGVNS in the germline V gene. CDR3: CASSEWRGSGNTIYF. The CDR3 DNA reads as TGTGCCAGCAGTGAATGGCGAGGCTCTGGAAACACCATATATTTT.

This chain links TRBV10-1 with TRBJ1-5, with D unclear. The CDR3 runs to 13 residues. Trimming took off 2 bases at V and 5 bases at J, with 7 bases between the two ends. Germline-derived CDR1 and CDR2 are WNHNN and SYGVQD (reference sequence). The CDR3 here is CASSENGDQPQHF. For the CDR3, the DNA is TGCGCCAGCAGTGAGAACGGTGATCAGCCCCAGCATTTT.

This chain links TRBV19 with TRBJ2-5; tentatively, D is TRBD1 (5 bases). Germline CDR1 and CDR2: LNHDA and SQIVND (reference sequence). This CDR3 spans 15 amino acids. Trimming took 3 bases from V and 4 from J, leaving 15 bases between them. As DNA, the CDR3 is TGTGCCAGTAGTATTAAGCAGGGTGTTGTAGAGACCCAGTACTTC. Its translation is CASSIKQGVVETQYF.

About this clone itself: The junction departs from the called germline gene at one end, perhaps through a read error. This chain connects TRBV7-9 to TRBJ2-7, with D perhaps TRBD2 (5 bases). The CDR3 is 17 residues long. Per germline, CDR1 SEHNR and CDR2 FQNEAQ (reference sequence). The CDR3 spells CSSSKPKGRIDSHEQYF. The CDR3, as DNA: TGTTCCAGCAGCAAGCCTAAAGGGAGAATAGATTCCCACGAGCAGTACTTC.

A note on this clone: An end of the junction differs from the germline gene, which may be a read error. The chain combines TRBV5-6 with TRBJ2-4, with a possible D match to TRBD2 (5 bases). Germline CDR1 reads SGHDT; CDR2 reads YYEEEE. The CDR3 covers 19 residues. The CDR3 DNA reads TGTGCCAGCAGCGGAAAGACAAAAGACGGGGTTAATGTCAAAAACAGTCAGTACTTC. Translated, it gives CASSGKTKDGVNVKNSQYF. Filled out from reference TRBV5-6 and TRBJ2-4, the complete variable domain reads DAGVTQSPTHLIKTRGQQVTLRCSPKSGHDTVSWYQQALGQGPQFIFQYYEEEERQRGNFPDRFSGHQFPNYSSELNVNALLLGDSALYLCASSGKTKDGVNVKNSQYFGAGTRLSVL.

V gene TRBV2 combines with J gene TRBJ1-2; TRBD1 is a possible D gene (5 bases). V lost 7 bases and J 8 bases, leaving 17 bases between the germline ends. Germline CDR1 reads SNHLY; CDR2 reads FYNNEI. This CDR3 has 13 amino acids. The CDR3 region has the DNA TGTGCCAGCATCCCAGGGTGGAGATCCGGCTACACCTTC. As protein: CASIPGWRSGYTF.

The chain joins TRBV11-2 to TRBJ1-5; maybe TRBD1 (6 bases). The germline V and J ends were trimmed by 0 bases and 9 bases, with 15 bases remaining between them. From germline, CDR1 is SGHAT and CDR2 FQNNGV. CDR3 length equals 15 residues. Here the CDR3 DNA reads TGTGCCAGCAGCTTAGAGGGACACCCCGAGGGGCCCCAGCATTTT. This codes for CASSLEGHPEGPQHF.

Comments on this clone: Other nucleotide sequences from this sample produce the same CDR3. The chain employs TRBV5-1 and TRBJ2-7, with a weak D call TRBD1 (5 bases). Germline values: CDR1 SGHRS, CDR2 YFSETQ. This CDR3 comprises 14 residues. V gave up 0 bases and J gave up 2 bases, with 9 bases separating them. CDR3 region: CASSLGQGPYEQYF. CDR3 DNA: TGCGCCAGCAGCTTGGGTCAGGGCCCCTACGAGCAGTACTTC. Variable domain in full (rest from reference TRBV5-1 and TRBJ2-7): KAGVTQTPRYLIKTRGQQVTLSCSPISGHRSVSWYQQTPGQGLQFLFEYFSETQRNKGNFPGRFSGRQFSNSRSEMNVSTLELGDSALYLCASSLGQGPYEQYFGPGTRLTVT.

On this clone itself: The germline gene is not matched at one end of the junction; a read error may be the cause. The rearrangement joins TRBV7-9 to TRBJ1-1, with D possibly TRBD1 on 5 matching bases. The V gene's germline CDR1 is SEHNR and CDR2 FQNEAQ (reference sequence). The CDR3 is 12 residues long. CDR3 in amino acids: CSSSRGGTEAFF. DNA of the CDR3: TGTTCCAGCAGCCGGGGGGGGACTGAAGCTTTCTTT. The variable domain in full, completed from reference TRBV7-9 and TRBJ1-1, reads DTGVSQNPRHKITKRGQNVTFRCDPISEHNRLYWYRQTLGQGPEFLTYFQNEAQLEKSRLLSDRFSAERPKGSFSTLEIQRTEQGDSAMYLCSSSRGGTEAFFGQGTRLTVV.

The gene calls are TRBV6-1 and TRBJ1-2; weak D call: TRBD1 (5 bases). V lost 5 bases and J lost 2, with 9 bases in between. The germline gives CDR1 MNHNS, CDR2 SASEGT. This CDR3 spans 13 amino acids. CDR3 residues: CASSKQENYGYTF. CDR3 DNA sequence: TGTGCCAGCAGTAAACAGGAGAACTATGGCTACACCTTC.

The rearrangement joins TRBV30 to TRBJ1-1; D remains unclear. CDR3 length: 14 amino acids. The V and J ends lost 2 bases and 0 bases respectively, with 10 bases between them. CDR1 GTSNPN and CDR2 SVGIG come from the germline V gene (reference sequence). CDR3 sequence reads: CAWSFGRMNTEAFF. In DNA, the CDR3 is TGTGCCTGGAGTTTCGGTAGAATGAACACTGAAGCTTTCTTT.

Points on this clone: Compared with germline, one end of the junction differs, possibly owing to a read error. This chain's CDR3 is CASSAGPGGKNSQYF. CDR3 in DNA: TGTGCCAGCAGTGCGGGTCCCGGCGGGAAAAACAGTCAGTACTTC. V is TRBV6-1 and J is TRBJ2-4, with D possibly matching TRBD2 (6 bases). The CDR3 runs to 15 residues. Germline CDR1 and CDR2: MNHNS and SASEGT.

The chain has TRBV10-2 and TRBJ2-7, with 9 bases aligning to TRBD2. Per the germline V gene, CDR1 is WSHSY and CDR2 is SAAADI. The junction had 5 bases not matched to a gene; V was cut back by 4 bases and J by 4 bases. This CDR3 region has 14 residues. The CDR3 is CASSGPRGGYEQYF. CDR3 sequence (DNA): TGCGCCAGCAGTGGTCCGCGGGGGGGTTACGAGCAGTACTTC.

The V and J genes are TRBV9 and TRBJ2-1; D perhaps matches TRBD1 (5 bases). This CDR3 contains 14 residues. Trimming shortened V by 0 bases and J by 8 bases, and 12 bases separated the two germline ends. Germline CDR1 and CDR2: SGDLS and YYNGEE. CDR3 residues: CASSVEGRADEQFF. DNA for the CDR3: TGTGCCAGCAGCGTAGAGGGCAGGGCCGATGAGCAGTTCTTC.

V is TRBV7-8 and J is TRBJ2-1; 10 bases match TRBD2. The germline V gene has CDR1 SGHVS and CDR2 FQNEAQ. The V and J ends lost 5 bases and 6 bases, in that order; junction bases with no gene match: 7. This CDR3 is 15 amino acids long. Here the CDR3 reads CASSRRTSGSNEQFF. The DNA for the CDR3 is TGTGCCAGCAGCCGTCGGACTAGCGGCTCCAATGAGCAGTTCTTC.

This sequence joins TRBV14 and TRBJ2-1; a weak D match, TRBD1 (5 bases). Germline CDR1 and CDR2: SGHDN and FVKESK. Trimming left V 5 bases short and J 3 bases short, with 20 bases between. The length of the CDR3 is 17 residues. The CDR3 protein is CASSGATRGSHYNEQFF. In DNA form, the CDR3 reads TGTGCCAGCAGCGGCGCCACAAGGGGCTCGCACTACAATGAGCAGTTCTTC.

This clone has only a few counts. V is TRBV5-1 and J is TRBJ2-5, with D possibly being TRBD1 (6 bases). Germline V gives CDR1 SGHRS, CDR2 YFSETQ. The germline V and J ends were trimmed by 7 bases and 1 base, with 14 bases remaining between them. This CDR3 has 14 residues. CDR3 region: CASGYQGLQETQYF. CDR3 in DNA: TGCGCCAGCGGATATCAGGGGCTCCAAGAGACCCAGTACTTC. Full variable domain (remainder filled in from reference TRBV5-1 and TRBJ2-5): KAGVTQTPRYLIKTRGQQVTLSCSPISGHRSVSWYQQTPGQGLQFLFEYFSETQRNKGNFPGRFSGRQFSNSRSEMNVSTLELGDSALYLCASGYQGLQETQYFGPGTRLLVL.

This clone was seen only a few times. This sequence joins TRBV5-1 and TRBJ2-5; no clear D. Germline CDR1 SGHRS, CDR2 YFSETQ. The CDR3 runs 14 residues. V was pared by 2 bases and J by 2 bases, with 10 bases between. The CDR3 sequence is CASSFSLLQETQYF. The CDR3 DNA sequence: TGCGCCAGCAGCTTCAGTCTCTTACAAGAGACCCAGTACTTC.

This clone is a singleton in its sample. The rearrangement joins TRBV7-8 to TRBJ1-4, with D possibly TRBD1 on 5 matching bases. This CDR3 has 13 residues. V lost 5 bases and J 8 bases, leaving 12 bases between the germline ends. Per the germline V gene, CDR1 is SGHVS and CDR2 is FQNEAQ. The CDR3 is CASSPSGGEKLFF. For the CDR3, the DNA is TGTGCCAGCAGCCCATCGGGGGGGGAAAAACTGTTTTTT.

Turning to this clone: A junction end diverges from the germline sequence, so it may reflect a read error. CDR3 region: CSSSFGQGSTDTQYF. The CDR3 DNA is TGTTCCAGCAGCTTTGGACAGGGAAGCACAGATACGCAGTATTTT. The chain carries TRBV7-9 and TRBJ2-3, with TRBD1 matching over 8 bases. There are 15 residues in the CDR3. The germline V gene has CDR1 SEHNR and CDR2 FQNEAQ (reference sequence).

This chain connects TRBV5-1 to TRBJ2-5; D not certain. This CDR3 region has 14 residues. Germline loops: CDR1 SGHRS, CDR2 YFSETQ. V shed 4 bases and J shed 5 bases, with 15 bases lying between them. In DNA, the CDR3 is TGCGCCAGCAGCCCCGGAAGTCCCGGGGAGACCCAGTACTTC. Encoded protein: CASSPGSPGETQYF.

The V call is TRBV6-1, the J call TRBJ1-3; D possibly corresponds to TRBD1 (5 bases). Germline V CDR1 and CDR2: MNHNS, SASEGT. The CDR3 spans 16 residues. V lost 4 bases and J 4 bases, leaving 17 bases between the germline ends. This chain's CDR3 is CASSAHSDGAGNTIYF. The DNA of the CDR3 is TGTGCCAGCAGTGCACACAGCGATGGGGCGGGAAACACCATATATTTT.

This clone has a single count. This chain connects TRBV9 to TRBJ2-1, with D possibly being TRBD2 (7 bases). The CDR3 length is 17 residues. The V gene lost 3 bases and the J gene lost 8 bases, with 24 bases spanning the gap. The V gene's germline CDR1 is SGDLS and CDR2 YYNGEE. The CDR3 sequence: CASSAHGGGGFYDEQFF. The DNA of the CDR3 is TGTGCCAGCAGCGCACACGGTGGGGGGGGCTTTTACGATGAGCAGTTCTTC.

Concerning this clone: Sequence at one end of the junction differs from germline and may be a read error. The V call is TRBV7-9, the J call TRBJ2-5; a weak D match, TRBD1 (6 bases). Per the germline V gene, CDR1 is SEHNR and CDR2 is FQNEAQ (reference sequence). This CDR3 comprises 16 residues. The CDR3 nucleotides are TGTTCCAGCAACTCTGGGGGCGCGGCAGGGGTTGAGGCCCAGTACTTC. It encodes CSSNSGGAAGVEAQYF.

The CDR3 bases are TGTGCCAGTCATGGACTAGCGGGGTTGAATGAGCAGTTCTTC. Translation gives CASHGLAGLNEQFF. The chain links TRBV19 to TRBJ2-1, with 12 bases fitting TRBD2. CDR1 is LNHDA, CDR2 SQIVND, per germline (reference sequence). This CDR3 is built from 14 residues. The trim removed 8 bases at V and 7 bases at J, leaving 6 bases unmatched.